This T cell receptor beta chain stems from a study of cytomegalovirus exposure and HLA in healthy donors. General study findings and limits: Most CMV-associated TCR beta chains were later found to appear HLA-restricted. As confirmed in vitro, a few CMV-associated chains were specific for CMV antigens. The study carried out a later analysis of TCR beta sequences. It associated some 17,000 of them with specific HLA alleles at a false discovery rate of 0.05.

Worth noting for this clone: Antigen: not known.

This PCR relied on a set of 60 Vbeta primers and 13 Jbeta primers. The data were produced by immunoSEQ multiplex PCR, yet TCRdb's version contains in-frame clones alone and is incomplete. The sample has 100,000 to 140,000 clones, 74% seen once. CDR3 length: 12 amino acids. Germline V gives CDR1 SQVTM, CDR2 ANQGSEA. V lost 7 bases and J lost 4; bases outside the gene matches: 3. The chain carries TRBV29-1 and TRBJ2-4, with TRBD2 matching 8 bases. The sequenced material came from PBMCs. This receptor was taken from a middle-aged woman in good health and CMV-seropositive. CDR3 loop: CSAREGKNIQYF. Here the CDR3 DNA reads TGCAGCGCTCGGGAGGGGAAAAACATTCAGTACTTC.